A selection of T cell receptor beta chains follows, all from one sample in a study of shared clonotypes between healthy human individuals. Data came from immunoSEQ multiplex PCR; TCRdb stores just in-frame clones and leaves some out. This table holds 950,000 to 1,300,000 clones, around 76% found once. Sequencing was done on a sample of memory CD4+ T cells sorted from blood. Every receptor here comes from a man between 18 and 35 years old in good health. Both conserved end residues are part of each CDR3. Fields, in order: clone size, J gene, D gene, V gene, CDR3 DNA, CDR3 protein. D genes are given only for firm matches. Clone size is not always given. Where it is, it says once, few, many or a class for expanded clones.

abundance: .; j_gene: TRBJ1-2; d_gene: TRBD1; v_gene: TRBV30; CDR3nt: TGTGCCTGGACCATAGGGACAGGGGCTATCTATGGCTACACCTTC; CDR3aa: CAWTIGTGAIYGYTF
abundance: .; j_gene: TRBJ1-1; d_gene: .; v_gene: TRBV4-1; CDR3nt: TGCGCCAGCAGCCACCCAGGCCGGCAGAACACTGAAGCTTTCTTT; CDR3aa: CASSHPGRQNTEAFF
abundance: .; j_gene: TRBJ2-7; d_gene: .; v_gene: TRBV30; CDR3nt: TGTGCCTGGAGTGTAATTAGCCGGGACTCCTACGAGCAGTACTTC; CDR3aa: CAWSVISRDSYEQYF
abundance: .; j_gene: TRBJ2-1; d_gene: .; v_gene: TRBV11-2; CDR3nt: TGTGCCAGCAGCTTAGAGAGAAAATACAATGAGCAGTTCTTC; CDR3aa: CASSLERKYNEQFF
abundance: .; j_gene: TRBJ1-1; d_gene: .; v_gene: TRBV5-4; CDR3nt: TGTGCCAGCAGCACCACTGGAACGACCTTAAACACTGAAGCTTTCTTT; CDR3aa: CASSTTGTTLNTEAFF
abundance: .; j_gene: TRBJ2-7; d_gene: .; v_gene: TRBV10-3; CDR3nt: TGTGCCATCAGTGACGTGGGCCAGGGAGAGTACGAGCAGTACTTC; CDR3aa: CAISDVGQGEYEQYF
abundance: .; j_gene: TRBJ1-6; d_gene: .; v_gene: TRBV19; CDR3nt: TGTGCCAGTAGTATAGTTGGCCGAAATTCACCCCTCCACTTT; CDR3aa: CASSIVGRNSPLHF
abundance: .; j_gene: TRBJ1-4; d_gene: .; v_gene: TRBV10-3; CDR3nt: TGTGCCATCAGCCCCGGGCTAGTTAATGAAAAACTGTTTTTT; CDR3aa: CAISPGLVNEKLFF
abundance: .; j_gene: TRBJ2-2; d_gene: .; v_gene: TRBV5-8; CDR3nt: TGTGCCAGCAGCTTTTGGGGCCGCAACACCGGGGAGCTGTTTTTT; CDR3aa: CASSFWGRNTGELFF
abundance: once; j_gene: TRBJ1-6; d_gene: TRBD1; v_gene: TRBV7-9; CDR3nt: TGTGCCAGCAGCGGACAGGGTAGTTCACCCCTCCACTTT; CDR3aa: CASSGQGSSPLHF
abundance: .; j_gene: TRBJ1-3; d_gene: .; v_gene: TRBV28; CDR3nt: TGTGCCAGCAGTTCTCGGCGGCCAGGGCGGGTTGGCACCATATATTTT; CDR3aa: CASSSRRPGRVGTIYF
abundance: once; j_gene: TRBJ2-2; d_gene: TRBD2; v_gene: TRBV5-4; CDR3nt: TGTGCCAGCAGCTTGTTACTAGCGGGAACCGGGGAGCTGTTTTTT; CDR3aa: CASSLLLAGTGELFF
abundance: .; j_gene: TRBJ2-3; d_gene: TRBD2; v_gene: TRBV9; CDR3nt: TGTGCCAGCAGCGTAGCTCCTCTGACTAGCGGGAGGGAGGGCACAGATACGCAGTATTTT; CDR3aa: CASSVAPLTSGREGTDTQYF
abundance: .; j_gene: TRBJ1-3; d_gene: .; v_gene: TRBV6-6; CDR3nt: TGTGCCAGTACTCGGCCAAGCTCTGGAAACACCATATATTTT; CDR3aa: CASTRPSSGNTIYF
abundance: .; j_gene: TRBJ2-2; d_gene: .; v_gene: TRBV5-1; CDR3nt: TGCGCCAGCAGCCCCCGGAACACCGGGGAGCTGTTTTTT; CDR3aa: CASSPRNTGELFF
abundance: .; j_gene: TRBJ1-3; d_gene: TRBD1; v_gene: TRBV11-2; CDR3nt: TGTGCCAGCAGCTTGTCCCGGGACAGGGGGGCCACCTCTGGAAACACCATATATTTT; CDR3aa: CASSLSRDRGATSGNTIYF
abundance: few; j_gene: TRBJ1-5; d_gene: .; v_gene: TRBV28; CDR3nt: TGTGCCAGCAGTTTAAGGGTTGGTTTAGGGAGCAATCAGCCCCAGCATTTT; CDR3aa: CASSLRVGLGSNQPQHF
abundance: .; j_gene: TRBJ2-1; d_gene: TRBD2; v_gene: TRBV7-6; CDR3nt: TGTGCCAGCAGCCCAACTAGCGGGCTTAATTTGGAGCAGTTCTTC; CDR3aa: CASSPTSGLNLEQFF
abundance: few; j_gene: TRBJ1-2; d_gene: .; v_gene: TRBV6-5; CDR3nt: TGTGCCAGCAGTTACCGGGTGGGGGGCGCCTCTGGCTACACCTTC; CDR3aa: CASSYRVGGASGYTF
abundance: .; j_gene: TRBJ2-4; d_gene: .; v_gene: TRBV30; CDR3nt: TGTGCCTGGAGTACAACGGCGAACATTCAGTACTTC; CDR3aa: CAWSTTANIQYF
abundance: many; j_gene: TRBJ1-2; d_gene: .; v_gene: TRBV11-3; CDR3nt: TGTGCCAGCAGCTTAGATCAAGGGGGAAGTGGCTACACCTTC; CDR3aa: CASSLDQGGSGYTF
abundance: .; j_gene: TRBJ1-2; d_gene: .; v_gene: TRBV5-1; CDR3nt: TGCGCCAGCAGCTCGCAGGGAAGTGGCTACACCTTC; CDR3aa: CASSSQGSGYTF
abundance: .; j_gene: TRBJ2-5; d_gene: .; v_gene: TRBV9; CDR3nt: TGTGCCAGCAGCGTAGAAGCTCAAGAGACCCAGTACTTC; CDR3aa: CASSVEAQETQYF
abundance: .; j_gene: TRBJ1-2; d_gene: TRBD1; v_gene: TRBV5-5; CDR3nt: TGTGCCACCCATGACCCGACAGGGCCCTATGGCTACACCTTC; CDR3aa: CATHDPTGPYGYTF
abundance: .; j_gene: TRBJ2-5; d_gene: .; v_gene: TRBV7-6; CDR3nt: TGTGCCAGCAGCGACAGAAGGGAGACCCAGTACTTC; CDR3aa: CASSDRRETQYF
abundance: few; j_gene: TRBJ2-2; d_gene: .; v_gene: TRBV2; CDR3nt: TGTGCCAGCAGCCGGGACACCTACACCGGGGAGCTGTTTTTT; CDR3aa: CASSRDTYTGELFF
abundance: .; j_gene: TRBJ2-3; d_gene: TRBD2; v_gene: TRBV7-2; CDR3nt: TGTGCCAGCAGCCCGACTAGCGGGAGGGCCTCAGCTACGCAGTATTTT; CDR3aa: CASSPTSGRASATQYF
abundance: .; j_gene: TRBJ2-7; d_gene: TRBD2; v_gene: TRBV5-6; CDR3nt: TGTGCCAGCAGCCCCAGGGGACTAGGGCGCGTAGGAATCCACGAGCAGTACTTC; CDR3aa: CASSPRGLGRVGIHEQYF
abundance: few; j_gene: TRBJ1-5; d_gene: TRBD1; v_gene: TRBV30; CDR3nt: TGTGCCTGGTCCCGGGACAGTAATCAGCCCCAGCATTTT; CDR3aa: CAWSRDSNQPQHF
abundance: .; j_gene: TRBJ2-7; d_gene: .; v_gene: TRBV5-1; CDR3nt: TGCGCCAGCAACCCTTTGGGGGATAAGGACGAGCAGTACTTC; CDR3aa: CASNPLGDKDEQYF
abundance: .; j_gene: TRBJ2-1; d_gene: .; v_gene: TRBV19; CDR3nt: TGTGCCAGTAGTATGATGGGGCCCGGGGTGAATGAGCAGTTCTTC; CDR3aa: CASSMMGPGVNEQFF
abundance: .; j_gene: TRBJ2-7; d_gene: TRBD1; v_gene: TRBV19; CDR3nt: TGTGCCAGTAGGGAGACAGGGCGATACGAGCAGTACTTC; CDR3aa: CASRETGRYEQYF
abundance: .; j_gene: TRBJ2-7; d_gene: .; v_gene: TRBV15; CDR3nt: TGTGCCACCAGCAGAGGCGGTACCTCCTACGAGCAGTACTTC; CDR3aa: CATSRGGTSYEQYF
abundance: .; j_gene: TRBJ1-1; d_gene: TRBD1; v_gene: TRBV29-1; CDR3nt: TGCAGCGTTCTGGACAGGGTTGGTGAAGCTTTCTTT; CDR3aa: CSVLDRVGEAFF
abundance: .; j_gene: TRBJ2-2; d_gene: .; v_gene: TRBV6-4; CDR3nt: TGTGCCAGCAGTGTGAACAGGAACACCGGGGAGCTGTTTTTT; CDR3aa: CASSVNRNTGELFF
abundance: .; j_gene: TRBJ2-1; d_gene: .; v_gene: TRBV6-1; CDR3nt: TGTGCCAGCAGAACGACGGACCTCCAGCAGTTCTTC; CDR3aa: CASRTTDLQQFF
abundance: .; j_gene: TRBJ2-4; d_gene: .; v_gene: TRBV11-3; CDR3nt: TGTGCCAGCAGCTTAGGAGGGAATATTCAGTACTTC; CDR3aa: CASSLGGNIQYF
abundance: .; j_gene: TRBJ2-1; d_gene: .; v_gene: TRBV11-1; CDR3nt: TGTGCCAGCAGTCCGAATGGGGGGCCCTACAATGAGCAGTTCTTC; CDR3aa: CASSPNGGPYNEQFF
abundance: once; j_gene: TRBJ1-5; d_gene: .; v_gene: TRBV6-5; CDR3nt: TGTGCCAGCAGTTACTCGGCAGGGAGCAATCAGCCCCAGCATTTT; CDR3aa: CASSYSAGSNQPQHF
abundance: .; j_gene: TRBJ1-1; d_gene: TRBD1; v_gene: TRBV28; CDR3nt: TGTGCCAGCAGTTTACCGGGACAGGGGTCTACTGAAGCTTTCTTT; CDR3aa: CASSLPGQGSTEAFF
abundance: .; j_gene: TRBJ1-2; d_gene: .; v_gene: TRBV5-6; CDR3nt: TGTGCCAGCAGCTGGATTGAGGGCTCCTATGGCTACACCTTC; CDR3aa: CASSWIEGSYGYTF
abundance: .; j_gene: TRBJ2-3; d_gene: TRBD1; v_gene: TRBV10-3; CDR3nt: TGTGCCACCACAACAGGGGTCGGCACAGATACGCAGTATTTT; CDR3aa: CATTTGVGTDTQYF